This TCR beta chain was documented in a study of control samples from healthy donors and cancer patients. The assay was immunoSEQ multiplex PCR, and TCRdb's table has in-frame clones only and misses some. The sample holds about 75,000 clones, roughly 92% seen once. Trimming stripped 1 base from V and 0 bases from J, with 7 bases between. Germline V gene sequence: CDR1 MGHRA, CDR2 YSYEKL. CDR3 length equals 14 residues. This clonotype was obtained from a woman between 35 and 50 years old in good health. Input material: blood. The chain employs TRBV4-1 and TRBJ2-7; D unclear. CDR3: CASSQARSSYEQYF. The CDR3 DNA follows: TGCGCCAGCAGCCAAGCCAGGAGCTCCTACGAGCAGTACTTC.